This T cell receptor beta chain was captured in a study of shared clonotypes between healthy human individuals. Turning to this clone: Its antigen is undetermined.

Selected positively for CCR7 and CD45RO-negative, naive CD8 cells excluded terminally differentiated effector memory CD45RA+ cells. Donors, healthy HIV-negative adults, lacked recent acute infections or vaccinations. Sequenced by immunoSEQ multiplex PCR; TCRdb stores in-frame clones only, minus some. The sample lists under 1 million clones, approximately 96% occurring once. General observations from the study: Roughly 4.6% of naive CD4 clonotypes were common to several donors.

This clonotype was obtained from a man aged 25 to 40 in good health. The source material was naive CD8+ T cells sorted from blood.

The CDR3 loop reads CSVNGYTF. As DNA, the CDR3 is TGCAGCGTAAATGGCTACACCTTC. The chain joins TRBV29-1 to TRBJ1-2, with no clear D. The germline V and J ends were trimmed by 6 bases and 6 bases, with 2 bases remaining between them. Germline CDR1 SQVTM, CDR2 ANQGSEA. This CDR3 spans 8 amino acids.